This T cell receptor beta chain was recorded in a study of blood T cell repertoires in COVID-19. The overall study: Nucleic acid was either cDNA or gDNA, and it came from T cells, B-cell-depleted T cells, or PBMCs.

Only in-frame clones appear in the TCRdb table, and some are missing; sequencing was by immunoSEQ multiplex PCR. The data hold about 210,000 clones, with approximately 80% observed a single time. Worth noting for this clone: Other DNA sequences from this sample encode an identical CDR3 as well.

Cohorts were based on clinical histories the participants reported. Trimming took 0 bases from V and 9 from J, leaving 9 bases between them. The germline V gene encodes CDR1 LGHDT and CDR2 YNNKEL (reference sequence). This CDR3 is built from 14 residues. The chain recombines TRBV3-1 (or the pseudogene TRBV3-2) with TRBJ1-6, with D maybe TRBD1 (5 bases). This TCR was sampled from a man younger than 45 with acute COVID-19. The specimen was PBMCs or T cells enriched from blood (not recorded which). The CDR3 DNA follows: TGTGCCAGCAGCCAAGATAGGGGCCGTTCACCCCTCCACTTT. Translating it yields CASSQDRGRSPLHF.